This TCR beta chain was recorded in a study of cytomegalovirus exposure and HLA in healthy donors. About the study: Most genotyped donors, about four fifths of about 400, had Caucasian-associated genetic ancestry.

The study ran its PCR with 60 Vbeta and 13 Jbeta primers. The data were produced by immunoSEQ multiplex PCR, yet TCRdb's version contains in-frame clones alone and is incomplete. The sample lists over 90,000 clones, 66% occurring once. Notes on the study in general: Analysis performed later showed TCR beta chains linked to HLA being more clonally expanded than equally common others. Both high specificity and high sensitivity reportedly marked the classifier's diagnosis of cytomegalovirus status.

CDR1 MDHEN and CDR2 SYDVKM come from the germline V gene. The CDR3 runs 12 residues. The V gene lost 5 bases and the J gene lost 8 bases, with 10 bases spanning the gap. In regard to this clone: Its antigen is currently unknown.

The sequence derives from a woman aged 50 to 60 in good health and CMV-seronegative. The chain combines TRBV28 with TRBJ2-1; no definite D call. Sequencing used PBMCs. The CDR3 region has the DNA TGTGCCAGCAGTAGGAGTCCATATGAGCAGTTCTTC. Translating it yields CASSRSPYEQFF.